This TCR beta chain was retrieved from a study of shared clonotypes between healthy human individuals. Clones were sequenced by immunoSEQ multiplex PCR, and TCRdb holds only the in-frame ones, with some missing. The sample includes under 2.5 million clones, 85% to 95% of them seen just once. This clone was detected once. The CDR3 consists of 15 residues. CDR1 is SGHTA and CDR2 is FQGNSA in the germline V gene. Trimming cost V 0 bases and J 6 bases; bases outside gene matches: 6. The specimen was naive CD4+ T cells from PBMCs. Documented subset: CD45RA+ positively selected. This clonotype was sampled from a man aged 18 to 35 in good health. Some clones in this sample may be carry-over from other donors' samples. The gene calls are TRBV7-2 and TRBJ1-2, with 8 nucleotides matching TRBD1. CDR3 loop: CASSLALTTGDGYTF. CDR3 in DNA: TGTGCCAGCAGCTTAGCTCTAACGACAGGGGATGGCTACACCTTC.